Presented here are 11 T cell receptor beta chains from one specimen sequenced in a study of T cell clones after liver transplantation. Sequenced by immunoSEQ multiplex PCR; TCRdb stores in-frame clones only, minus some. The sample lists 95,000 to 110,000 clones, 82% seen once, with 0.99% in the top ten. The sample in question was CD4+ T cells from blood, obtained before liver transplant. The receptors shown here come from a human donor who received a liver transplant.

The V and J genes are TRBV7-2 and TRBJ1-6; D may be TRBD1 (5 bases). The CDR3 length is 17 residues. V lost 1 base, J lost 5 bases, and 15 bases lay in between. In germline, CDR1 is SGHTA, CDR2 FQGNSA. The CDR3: CASSLGGRGRNNSPLHF. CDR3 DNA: TGTGCCAGCAGCTTAGGTGGGCGGGGGAGGAATAATTCACCCCTCCACTTT. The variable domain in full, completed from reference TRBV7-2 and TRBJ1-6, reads GAGVSQSPSNKVTEKGKDVELRCDPISGHTALYWYRQSLGQGLEFLIYFQGNSAPDKSGLPSDRFSAERTGGSVSTLTIQRTQQEDSAVYLCASSLGGRGRNNSPLHFGNGTRLTVT.

The chain's CDR3 is CASSTGEYSYNSPLHF. CDR3 bases: TGTGCCAGCAGTACAGGGGAGTATAGCTATAATTCACCCCTCCACTTT. The V and J genes are TRBV7-2 and TRBJ1-6; 7 nucleotides match TRBD1. In germline, CDR1 is SGHTA, CDR2 FQGNSA. Trimming cost V 6 bases and J 3 bases; bases outside gene matches: 8. The CDR3 contains 16 residues.

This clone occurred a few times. Here the CDR3 DNA reads TGTGCCTCCCAGACTAGCGGCCGCACAGATACGCAGTATTTT. This codes for CASQTSGRTDTQYF. V gene TRBV10-3 combines with J gene TRBJ2-3; 9 bases are shared with TRBD2. Germline trimming cut 11 bases from V and 1 base from J; bases unmatched to any gene: 7. The germline V gene encodes CDR1 ENHRY and CDR2 SYGVKD. The CDR3 extends over 14 amino acids.

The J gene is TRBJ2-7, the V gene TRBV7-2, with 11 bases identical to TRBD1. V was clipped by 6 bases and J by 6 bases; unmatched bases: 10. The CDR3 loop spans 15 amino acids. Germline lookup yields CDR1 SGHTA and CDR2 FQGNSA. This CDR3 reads CASSRGTGTGGEQYF. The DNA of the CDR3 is TGTGCCAGCAGTCGTGGTACCGGGACAGGGGGCGAGCAGTACTTC.

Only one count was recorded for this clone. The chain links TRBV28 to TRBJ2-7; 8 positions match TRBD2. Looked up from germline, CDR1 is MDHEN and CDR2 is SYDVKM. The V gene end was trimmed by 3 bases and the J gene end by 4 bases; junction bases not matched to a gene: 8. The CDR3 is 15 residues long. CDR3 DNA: TGTGCCAGCAGTTTTTCTCTCACTAGCGGATACGAGCAGTACTTC. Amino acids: CASSFSLTSGYEQYF.

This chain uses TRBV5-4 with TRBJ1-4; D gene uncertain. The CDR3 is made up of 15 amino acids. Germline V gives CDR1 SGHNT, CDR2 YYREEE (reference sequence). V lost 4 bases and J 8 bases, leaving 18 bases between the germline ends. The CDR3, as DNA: TGTGCCAGCAGCCCCCGGGCCGAAGGAGGGGAAAAACTGTTTTTT. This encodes CASSPRAEGGEKLFF.

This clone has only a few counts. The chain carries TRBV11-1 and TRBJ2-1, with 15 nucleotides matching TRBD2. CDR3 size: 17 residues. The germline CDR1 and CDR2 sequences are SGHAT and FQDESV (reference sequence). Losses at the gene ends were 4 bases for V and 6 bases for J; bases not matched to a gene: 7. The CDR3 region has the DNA TGTGCCAGCAGCTCCTTATGGACTAGCGGGAGGGGCAATGAGCAGTTCTTC. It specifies CASSSLWTSGRGNEQFF.

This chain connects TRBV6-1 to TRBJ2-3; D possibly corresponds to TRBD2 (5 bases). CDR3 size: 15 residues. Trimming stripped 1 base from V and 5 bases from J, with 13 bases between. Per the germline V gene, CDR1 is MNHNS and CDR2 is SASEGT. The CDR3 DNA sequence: TGTGCCAGCAGTGAAGGGAGAGGAGGTGGAGATACGCAGTATTTT. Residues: CASSEGRGGGDTQYF.

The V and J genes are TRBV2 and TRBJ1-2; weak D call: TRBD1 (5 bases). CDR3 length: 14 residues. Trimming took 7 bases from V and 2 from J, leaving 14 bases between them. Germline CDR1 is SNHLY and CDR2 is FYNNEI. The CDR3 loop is CASNPGEGNYGYTF. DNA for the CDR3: TGTGCCAGCAATCCGGGAGAGGGGAACTATGGCTACACCTTC.

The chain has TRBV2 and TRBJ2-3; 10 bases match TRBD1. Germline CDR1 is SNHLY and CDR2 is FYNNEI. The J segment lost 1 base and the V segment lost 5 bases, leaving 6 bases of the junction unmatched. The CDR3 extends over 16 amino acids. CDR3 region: CASSYDRGLGTDTQYF. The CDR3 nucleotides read TGTGCCAGCAGTTACGACAGGGGGCTAGGCACAGATACGCAGTATTTT.

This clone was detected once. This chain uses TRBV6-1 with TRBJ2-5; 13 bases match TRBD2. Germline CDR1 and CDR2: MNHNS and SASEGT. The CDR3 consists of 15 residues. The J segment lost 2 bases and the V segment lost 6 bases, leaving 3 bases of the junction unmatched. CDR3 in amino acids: CASSPLAGGQETQYF. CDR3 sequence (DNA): TGTGCCAGCAGCCCACTAGCGGGAGGGCAAGAGACCCAGTACTTC.